This T cell receptor beta chain is drawn from a study of T cell responses to AZD1222 COVID-19 vaccine. Study-wide points: Repertoires were collected only later (after the peak T cell response had occurred).

V shed 2 bases, J shed 4 bases, and the junction held 2 bases outside the gene matches. The germline V gene encodes CDR1 LNHDA and CDR2 SQIVND (reference sequence). This CDR3 is built from 14 residues. Using immunoSEQ multiplex PCR, the repertoire was profiled, and TCRdb retains in-frame clones only, with some absent. Its listing shows about 140,000 clones. For this clone: Its antigen is unknown.

This chain links TRBV19 with TRBJ1-2; 9 bases are a match to TRBD1. Sequencing used peripheral blood. The receptor's source is an adult in good health. The CDR3 here is CASSIRGQGYGYTF. The CDR3 region has the DNA TGTGCCAGTAGTATAAGGGGACAGGGCTATGGCTACACCTTC.